One sample yielded the 24 T cell receptor beta chains listed below, sequenced in a study of T-cell reconstitution after alpha-beta-depleted transplantation in children. Unique molecular identifiers were incorporated when the TCRbeta library was constructed. One entry per CDR3 protein, called by TCRdb with MiXCR from the PCR reads. The sample lists hundreds of thousands of distinct CDR3 sequences; around 13% were seen once. Sequences were derived from PBMCs, mostly from graft donor cells, sampled 360 days after TCRalphabeta/CD19-depleted stem cell transplant. The receptor source for this set is a male patient aged 10 to 17 who had a stem cell transplant for acute myeloid leukemia, so the T cells may come from the graft donor.

The V gene is TRBV10-3, the J gene TRBJ2-1; D not resolved. Deletions cut 8 bases from V and 12 bases from J, with 17 bases between. This CDR3 has 12 residues. Germline V lookup: CDR1 ENHRY, CDR2 SYGVKD. Here the CDR3 DNA reads TGTGCCATCGGGCAAAAGGGCAATTGGCAGTTCTTC. Translation gives CAIGQKGNWQFF.

The chain is built from TRBV11-1 and TRBJ1-1; D is perhaps TRBD1 (5 bases). Germline loops: CDR1 SGHAT, CDR2 FQDESV (reference sequence). V was shortened by 3 bases and J by 5 bases, with 16 bases between the two germline ends. The CDR3 spans 15 residues. The CDR3 loop is CASSLGVGLDTEAFF. For the CDR3, the DNA is TGTGCCAGCAGCTTGGGGGTAGGGTTGGATACTGAAGCTTTCTTT.

The rearrangement uses TRBV6-2 or TRBV6-3 and TRBJ2-1; 16 bases map to TRBD2. V lost 6 bases and J lost 6; bases outside the gene matches: 11. Germline assignment: CDR1 MNHEY and CDR2 SVGEGT. The CDR3 length is 18 residues. Here the CDR3 DNA reads TGTGCCAGCAGGTCCACCGGGACTAGCGGGAGGGCGGTCAATGAGCAGTTCTTC. Protein product: CASRSTGTSGRAVNEQFF.

This clonotype came up a few times. In nucleotides, the CDR3 is TGTGCCAGCAGTTACGCGGACGGATACGAGCAGTACTTC. It is translated as CASSYADGYEQYF. The J gene is TRBJ2-7, the V gene TRBV6-5; D gene ambiguous. This CDR3 has 13 residues. Deletions cut 2 bases from V and 4 bases from J, with 9 bases between. Germline loops: CDR1 MNHEY, CDR2 SVGAGI.

This clonotype was observed many times. J is TRBJ2-1 and V is TRBV20-1; TRBD2 matches 11 bases. From germline, CDR1 is DFQATT and CDR2 SNEGSKA (reference sequence). With 0 bases clipped from V and 7 bases from J, the junction kept 5 bases outside the gene matches. There are 15 residues in the CDR3. Written as DNA, the CDR3 is TGCAGTGCTAGAGATAGCGGGAGGGCCGGGAATGAGCAGTTCTTC. Translation: CSARDSGRAGNEQFF.

This clonotype was seen a handful of times. The chain employs TRBV5-1 and TRBJ2-1, with TRBD2 identical over 12 bases. The germline CDR1 and CDR2 sequences are SGHRS and YFSETQ. The CDR3 contains 16 residues. V lost 3 bases, J lost 10 bases, and 11 bases stayed unmatched. The CDR3 bases are TGCGCCAGCAGCTCATGGGCACCCGGACTAGCGGGAGAGCAGTTCTTC. It is translated as CASSSWAPGLAGEQFF.

This clonotype was counted at least ten times. The rearrangement uses TRBV29-1 and TRBJ2-5, with 8 bases matching TRBD1. Trimming at V came to 8 bases and at J to 4 bases, leaving 9 bases not matched to a gene. CDR1 is SQVTM and CDR2 is ANQGSEA in the germline V gene. This CDR3 comprises 13 residues. CDR3 in amino acids: CSTSTGDAETQYF. The CDR3 bases are TGCAGCACGTCGACAGGGGATGCAGAGACCCAGTACTTC.

CDR3 residues: CASSGTPLVDEQFF. CDR3 nucleotide sequence: TGCGCCAGCTCTGGGACCCCCCTCGTGGATGAGCAGTTCTTC. The rearrangement joins TRBV5-1 to TRBJ2-1, with D perhaps matching TRBD1 or TRBD2 (5 bases each). Germline V lookup: CDR1 SGHRS, CDR2 YFSETQ. This CDR3 is 14 amino acids long. V was cut by 7 bases and J by 8 bases, with 19 bases left in between.

The rearrangement joins TRBV18 to TRBJ2-7; TRBD2 agrees at 14 bases. This CDR3 has 18 residues. The junction had 14 bases not matched to a gene; V was cut back by 3 bases and J by 7 bases. In germline, CDR1 is KGHSH, CDR2 LQKENI. As DNA, the CDR3 is TGTGCCAGCTCACCTTCAGCCGGGACTAGCGGGAGTTGGTATGAGCAGTACTTC. It is translated as CASSPSAGTSGSWYEQYF. Full variable domain (rest looked up from reference TRBV18 and TRBJ2-7): NAGVMQNPRHLVRRRGQEARLRCSPMKGHSHVYWYRQLPEEGLKFMVYLQKENIIDESGMPKERFSAEFPKEGPSILRIQQVVRGDSAAYFCASSPSAGTSGSWYEQYFGPGTRLTVT.

This clonotype was detected a few times. The rearrangement links TRBV28 to TRBJ2-7, with 10 bases identical to TRBD1. With V trimmed by 4 bases and J by 4 bases, 7 bases remained unmatched. CDR3 length equals 15 residues. Germline CDR1 MDHEN, CDR2 SYDVKM. The CDR3 DNA reads TGTGCCAGCAGTTCGCTCCGGGACAGGGGATACGAGCAGTACTTC. This translates into CASSSLRDRGYEQYF.

The genes are TRBV4-3 and TRBJ2-3, with 10 nucleotides matching TRBD2. In germline, CDR1 is LGHNA, CDR2 YSLEER. The CDR3 is made up of 16 amino acids. V gave up 0 bases and J gave up 7 bases; unmatched junction bases: 7. CDR3 loop: CASSQDPLAGVNTQYF. The CDR3 DNA reads TGCGCCAGCAGCCAAGATCCCCTAGCGGGAGTTAATACGCAGTATTTT.

The chain carries TRBV4-3 and TRBJ2-7, with D possibly being TRBD1 (5 bases). Germline V CDR1 and CDR2: LGHNA, YSLEER. This CDR3 is built from 16 residues. The V and J ends lost 0 bases and 2 bases respectively, with 14 bases between them. The CDR3 region is CASSQDGASKPYEQYF. For the CDR3, the DNA is TGCGCCAGCAGCCAAGATGGGGCCTCCAAACCCTACGAGCAGTACTTC.

The chain joins TRBV6-5 to TRBJ2-7; tentatively, D is TRBD1 or TRBD2 (5 bases each). Germline CDR1 MNHEY, CDR2 SVGAGI. V was cut by 11 bases and J by 2 bases, with 13 bases left in between. This CDR3 contains 12 residues. The CDR3 region is CASHGDAYEQYF. Written as DNA, the CDR3 is TGTGCCTCACATGGGGACGCCTACGAGCAGTACTTC.

A few counts support this clonotype. The chain couples TRBV24-1 to TRBJ1-2; 8 bases align to TRBD1. Trimming removed 4 bases from V and 7 bases from J; junction bases left unmatched: 10. From germline, CDR1 is KGHDR and CDR2 SFDVKD. The CDR3 has 15 amino acids. CDR3 bases: TGTGCCACCAGTGAGCCGACAGGGGATATGGGTGGCTACACCTTC. Translated, it gives CATSEPTGDMGGYTF.

This sequence joins TRBV6-2 or TRBV6-3 and TRBJ1-2, with no clear D. The CDR3 contains 16 residues. The germline V gene has CDR1 MNHEY and CDR2 SVGEGT. V lost 0 bases to trimming and J lost 6 bases, with 17 bases between them. The CDR3 region has the DNA TGTGCCAGCAGTTACTCGGAGGAAACCCCTATTAATGGCTACACCTTC. Amino acid sequence: CASSYSEETPINGYTF.

This clonotype was recorded many times. The gene calls are TRBV25-1 and TRBJ2-1; D gene unclear. The ends were cut back, 3 bases at V and 3 bases at J, with 21 bases in the middle. This CDR3 is 18 amino acids long. Germline CDR1 reads MGHDK; CDR2 reads SYGVNS. CDR3 DNA: TGTGCCAGCAGTGACCTACCCGACCGTGCCAATAACTACAATGAGCAGTTCTTC. It encodes CASSDLPDRANNYNEQFF.

This clonotype was detected ten times or more. The J gene is TRBJ2-7, the V gene TRBV20-1; 7 nucleotides agree with TRBD2. CDR1 DFQATT and CDR2 SNEGSKA come from the germline V gene (reference sequence). The ends lost 6 bases at V and 0 bases at J; junction bases unmatched: 14. The CDR3 totals 16 residues. The CDR3 region has the DNA TGCAGTGCATTTGGGGGGGGAGGGTTGAGCTCCTACGAGCAGTACTTC. This encodes CSAFGGGGLSSYEQYF.

In this sample, this clonotype turned up many times. The chain carries TRBV6-1 and TRBJ2-1, with 12 bases fitting TRBD2. The CDR3 sequence is 19 residues long. Losses at the gene ends were 6 bases for V and 4 bases for J; bases not matched to a gene: 16. Germline CDR1 reads MNHNS; CDR2 reads SASEGT. In nucleotides, the CDR3 is TGTGCCAGCAGCCCTGACCTAGCGGGAGGGCCAAATAAGTACAATGAGCAGTTCTTC. Its protein product is CASSPDLAGGPNKYNEQFF.

The V gene is TRBV11-2, the J gene TRBJ2-1; 14 bases align to TRBD2. Germline V gene sequence: CDR1 SGHAT, CDR2 FQNNGV. The junction had 9 bases not matched to a gene; V was cut back by 5 bases and J by 0 bases. This CDR3 has 19 amino acids. CDR3 bases: TGTGCCAGCAGCCCGACTAGCGGGAGGGTCCCCTACTCCTACAATGAGCAGTTCTTC. It is translated as CASSPTSGRVPYSYNEQFF.

This clonotype was seen a handful of times. The germline gene is not matched at one end of the junction; a read error may be the cause. The chain carries TRBV6-5 and TRBJ2-5; 7 bases align to TRBD2. This CDR3 spans 12 amino acids. Germline V gene sequence: CDR1 MNHEY, CDR2 SVGAGI. The chain's CDR3 is CKDRTRRETQYF. As DNA, the CDR3 is TGCAAAGATCGGACTAGACGAGAGACCCAGTACTTC.

In its sample, this clonotype was seen many times. The chain combines TRBV7-9 with TRBJ2-5; tentative D call: TRBD2 (5 bases). Trimming cost V 2 bases and J 0 bases, with 7 bases left between them. The CDR3 is 14 residues long. Germline V gene sequence: CDR1 SEHNR, CDR2 FQNEAQ (reference sequence). Here the CDR3 reads CASSLWRDQETQYF. The CDR3 bases are TGTGCCAGCAGCTTATGGCGGGACCAAGAGACCCAGTACTTC. Full variable domain (rest looked up from reference TRBV7-9 and TRBJ2-5): DTGVSQNPRHKITKRGQNVTFRCDPISEHNRLYWYRQTLGQGPEFLTYFQNEAQLEKSRLLSDRFSAERPKGSFSTLEIQRTEQGDSAMYLCASSLWRDQETQYFGPGTRLLVL.

This clonotype has at least ten counts. The rearrangement joins TRBV5-6 to TRBJ2-7; no definite D call. CDR3 length: 13 residues. Trimming left V 0 bases short and J 1 base short, with 5 bases between. Per the germline V gene, CDR1 is SGHDT and CDR2 is YYEEEE. The CDR3 region has the DNA TGTGCCAGCAGCTTGGACGCTTCCTACGAGCAGTACTTC. Amino acid sequence: CASSLDASYEQYF. The complete variable domain, with remaining parts taken from reference TRBV5-6 and TRBJ2-7, reads DAGVTQSPTHLIKTRGQQVTLRCSPKSGHDTVSWYQQALGQGPQFIFQYYEEEERQRGNFPDRFSGHQFPNYSSELNVNALLLGDSALYLCASSLDASYEQYFGPGTRLTVT.

The rearrangement uses TRBV7-8 and TRBJ1-1, with 10 positions matching TRBD1. The J segment lost 4 bases and the V segment lost 5 bases, leaving 16 bases of the junction unmatched. The CDR3 is 18 amino acids. Per germline, CDR1 SGHVS and CDR2 FQNEAQ. CDR3 loop: CASSHPRGGTGEGTEAFF. The CDR3 DNA reads TGTGCCAGCAGCCACCCGAGGGGAGGGACAGGGGAAGGCACTGAAGCTTTCTTT.

This clonotype has ten or more counts. The chain employs TRBV29-1 and TRBJ2-3, with D tentatively TRBD2 (6 bases). This CDR3 region has 14 residues. Germline V gene lookup returns CDR1 SQVTM and CDR2 ANQGSEA. V lost 6 bases and J 1 base, leaving 14 bases between the germline ends. CDR3 in amino acids: CSVVAVWGTDTQYF. CDR3 bases: TGCAGCGTAGTAGCGGTTTGGGGCACAGATACGCAGTATTTT.